The 9 T cell receptor beta chains below were found in one sample sequenced in a study of OX40 agonist ivuxolimab in advanced cancers. Sequenced by immunoSEQ multiplex PCR; TCRdb stores in-frame clones only, minus some. The sample has some 45,000 clones, around nine tenths seen once; the top ten hold about 13%. The sample in question was CD4+ or CD8+ T cells sorted from blood, obtained in a trial of the OX40 agonist ivuxolimab. The receptors stem from an adult with an advanced solid tumor such as melanoma, head and neck, liver or kidney cancer.

The genes are TRBV18 and TRBJ2-5; D could derive from TRBD1 or TRBD2 (5 bases each). V lost 6 bases and J lost 1, with 15 bases in between. The CDR3 has 15 amino acids. Germline loops: CDR1 KGHSH, CDR2 LQKENI. CDR3: CASSLTPGLQETQYF. The CDR3 region has the DNA TGTGCCAGCTCGTTAACCCCGGGGCTCCAAGAGACCCAGTACTTC. Full variable domain (remainder filled in from reference TRBV18 and TRBJ2-5): NAGVMQNPRHLVRRRGQEARLRCSPMKGHSHVYWYRQLPEEGLKFMVYLQKENIIDESGMPKERFSAEFPKEGPSILRIQQVVRGDSAAYFCASSLTPGLQETQYFGPGTRLLVL.

This clone has a single count. The chain links TRBV6-6 to TRBJ1-4; D not certain. The CDR3 is made up of 14 amino acids. The germline V gene has CDR1 MNHNY and CDR2 SVGAGI (reference sequence). V was cut by 4 bases and J by 1 base, with 7 bases left in between. The CDR3, as DNA: TGTGCCAGCAGTTTACACCAAACTAATGAAAAACTGTTTTTT. The encoded protein is CASSLHQTNEKLFF.

The chain has TRBV6-4 and TRBJ2-1, with D possibly TRBD2 on 7 matching bases. This CDR3 region has 16 residues. Trimming pared 0 bases from V and 6 bases from J, leaving 15 bases between. Germline lookup yields CDR1 MRHNA and CDR2 SNTAGT. The chain's CDR3 is CASSDSLGGPGNEQFF. For the CDR3, the DNA is TGTGCCAGCAGTGACTCTTTGGGGGGGCCCGGCAATGAGCAGTTCTTC.

CDR3 DNA sequence: TGTGCCAGCAGCCTGGGGGTGGGGGTCCAAGAGACCCAGTACTTC. Its protein product is CASSLGVGVQETQYF. V gene TRBV13 combines with J gene TRBJ2-5; the D call may be TRBD1 or TRBD2 (5 bases each). CDR1 and CDR2 from the germline V gene are PRHDT and FYEKMQ (reference sequence). The CDR3 extends over 15 amino acids. Trimming stripped 5 bases from V and 1 base from J, with 14 bases between.

The chain employs TRBV11-1 and TRBJ2-1; D is ambiguous. The CDR3 is 16 amino acids. Germline V gene sequence: CDR1 SGHAT, CDR2 FQDESV (reference sequence). V shed 3 bases and J shed 8 bases, with 20 bases lying between them. The CDR3 protein is CASSLAVGPAWDEQFF. The DNA for the CDR3 is TGTGCCAGCAGCTTGGCGGTCGGCCCTGCCTGGGATGAGCAGTTCTTC.

This chain links TRBV6-5 with TRBJ2-5; 7 bases agree with TRBD1. CDR1 is MNHEY and CDR2 is SVGAGI in the germline V gene. The CDR3 runs 15 residues. The ends lost 0 bases at V and 4 bases at J; junction bases unmatched: 5. This chain's CDR3 is CASSYSGTEGETQYF. The CDR3 DNA sequence: TGTGCCAGCAGTTACTCGGGGACAGAGGGAGAGACCCAGTACTTC.

This clone has only one observation. The chain joins TRBV6-5 to TRBJ1-1, with TRBD1 matching 8 bases. Germline trimming cut 2 bases from V and 6 bases from J; bases unmatched to any gene: 11. This CDR3 region has 16 residues. Germline loops: CDR1 MNHEY, CDR2 SVGAGI. This chain's CDR3 is CASSYAGGQGASEAFF. CDR3 coding DNA: TGTGCCAGCAGTTACGCGGGAGGGCAGGGGGCCTCTGAAGCTTTCTTT.

V is TRBV19 and J is TRBJ2-1, with D unclear. V lost 0 bases and J lost 3, with 0 bases in between. The V gene's germline CDR1 is LNHDA and CDR2 SQIVND (reference sequence). This CDR3 comprises 12 residues. CDR3 sequence (DNA): TGTGCCAGTAGTATAGACTACAATGAGCAGTTCTTC. Translation gives CASSIDYNEQFF.

The chain carries TRBV11-2 and TRBJ1-2, with 7 bases fitting TRBD1. V lost 3 bases and J lost 5; bases outside the gene matches: 3. Germline CDR1 reads SGHAT; CDR2 reads FQNNGV. The CDR3 has 13 residues. The CDR3 DNA reads as TGTGCCAGCAGCTTCGGGACAGCATATGGCTACACCTTC. Translation gives CASSFGTAYGYTF.